The 20 T cell receptor beta chains below all came from one sample that was sequenced in a study of T cells in Graves' hyperthyroidism and ophthalmopathy. Amplification of TCR beta CDR3 regions used RNA as the template. The HTBI set primed first-round TCR CDR3 RT-PCR. TCRdb recomputed calls from the multiplex PCR reads with MiXCR, one row per CDR3 protein. The sample has approximately 610,000 distinct CDR3 sequences, roughly 14% seen once. Sample: blood. The source is a middle-aged woman with Graves' ophthalmopathy.

The chain combines TRBV5-1 with TRBJ2-2; D is uncertain. CDR3 size: 17 residues. Trimming removed 1 base at V and 0 bases at J, with 13 bases between. From germline, CDR1 is SGHRS and CDR2 YFSETQ. The CDR3 sequence is CASSLTPSGANTGELFF. CDR3 nucleotides: TGCGCCAGCAGCTTGACCCCCTCGGGCGCGAACACCGGGGAGCTGTTTTTT.

The V call is TRBV30, the J call TRBJ2-2; D is possibly TRBD1 or TRBD2 (5 bases each). Trimming shortened V by 2 bases and J by 4 bases, and 14 bases separated the two germline ends. The V gene's germline CDR1 is GTSNPN and CDR2 SVGIG (reference sequence). This CDR3 has 15 amino acids. This CDR3 is CAWSKGTGSTGELFF. The CDR3 DNA sequence: TGTGCCTGGAGTAAGGGGACGGGTAGCACCGGGGAGCTGTTTTTT.

This clonotype has ten or more counts. The rearrangement joins TRBV19 to TRBJ2-7; D may be TRBD1 (6 bases). Per germline, CDR1 LNHDA and CDR2 SQIVND (reference sequence). V was pared by 4 bases and J by 8 bases, with 15 bases between. The CDR3 sequence is 13 residues long. As DNA, the CDR3 is TGTGCCAGTAGTAATAGTGAGGGGGAGAAGCAGTACTTC. It translates to CASSNSEGEKQYF.

The sample holds many counts of this clonotype. The chain has TRBV12-3 or TRBV12-4 and TRBJ1-2, with 9 bases matching TRBD1. J lost 3 bases, V lost 4 bases, and 6 bases had no gene match. The CDR3 runs to 15 residues. The CDR3 here is CASSWRTGDHYGYTF. CDR3 in DNA: TGTGCCAGCAGTTGGAGGACAGGGGATCACTATGGCTACACCTTC.

This clonotype showed up many times. The V call is TRBV29-1, the J call TRBJ2-7; D tentatively reads TRBD1 or TRBD2 (5 bases each). Between the trimmed V and J ends, which lost 7 bases and 3 bases, there was a span of 16 bases. The CDR3 totals 13 residues. Germline values: CDR1 SQVTM, CDR2 ANQGSEA. CDR3: CSAGPGRFYEQYF. CDR3 nucleotide sequence: TGCAGCGCCGGACCGGGACGCTTCTACGAGCAGTACTTC.

This clonotype came up a few times. Here the CDR3 omits its conserved ending phenylalanine or tryptophan, so a read error is the likely source. The V gene is TRBV11-2, the J gene TRBJ1-2, with 9 positions matching TRBD1. This CDR3 is 16 amino acids long. Germline V gene data show CDR1 as SGHAT and CDR2 as FQNNGV. V dropped 5 bases and J dropped 6; count of bases not matched to a gene: 13. CDR3 nucleotides: TGTGCCAGCAGCCGTATAGGGGGGGGACAGGGAGATGGCTACACCCTC. As protein: CASSRIGGGQGDGYTL.

The sample holds many counts of this clonotype. J is TRBJ2-3 and V is TRBV6-5; D unresolved. The germline V and J ends were trimmed by 2 bases and 5 bases, with 11 bases remaining between them. CDR1 MNHEY and CDR2 SVGAGI come from the germline V gene. The CDR3 spans 14 residues. CDR3 nucleotide sequence: TGTGCCAGCAGTTACGGCCCTTCAGAAGATACGCAGTATTTT. Protein: CASSYGPSEDTQYF.

J is TRBJ2-7 and V is TRBV30; TRBD1 aligns across 7 bases. Unmatched junction bases numbered 9, after V lost 2 bases and J lost 2 bases. The CDR3 has 15 residues. The germline V gene has CDR1 GTSNPN and CDR2 SVGIG (reference sequence). CDR3 sequence (DNA): TGTGCCTGGAGTCACGAAAGACAGGGAACCTACGAGCAGTACTTC. As protein: CAWSHERQGTYEQYF.

V usage is TRBV19 and J usage is TRBJ1-5; D is unresolved. The CDR3 runs 16 residues. The V end was cut by 1 base, the J end by 1 base, with 11 bases between. CDR1 and CDR2 (germline): LNHDA, SQIVND (reference sequence). The CDR3 here is CASSIARLDSNQPQHF. The CDR3 region has the DNA TGTGCCAGTAGTATAGCTAGACTAGACAGCAATCAGCCCCAGCATTTT.

The V and J genes are TRBV6-1 and TRBJ1-5; D uncertain. From germline, CDR1 is MNHNS and CDR2 SASEGT. CDR3 length equals 15 residues. The V and J ends lost 2 bases and 2 bases respectively, with 10 bases between them. Here the CDR3 reads CASSEPTVGNQPQHF. CDR3 sequence (DNA): TGTGCCAGCAGTGAACCGACGGTGGGCAATCAGCCCCAGCATTTT.

The genes are TRBV5-1 and TRBJ2-5, with unresolved D. Germline V gives CDR1 SGHRS, CDR2 YFSETQ. The CDR3 totals 15 residues. Trimming left V 0 bases short and J 2 bases short, with 11 bases between. For the CDR3, the DNA is TGCGCCAGCAGCTTGGAAGTACGGGCTCAAGAGACCCAGTACTTC. Translated, it gives CASSLEVRAQETQYF.

Points on this clonotype: At one end, the junction sequence differs from germline, possibly due to a read error. J is TRBJ1-2 and V is TRBV2; 8 bases are shared with TRBD1. The CDR3 covers 15 residues. Germline loops: CDR1 SNHLY, CDR2 FYNNEI. In nucleotides, the CDR3 is TGTGCCAGCAGTGCGTCGAGGACAGGGTCGGATGGCTGCACCTTC. It codes for CASSASRTGSDGCTF.

This chain links TRBV24-1 with TRBJ2-3; tentatively, D is TRBD1 (5 bases). CDR1 and CDR2 from the germline V gene are KGHDR and SFDVKD. V was cut by 3 bases and J by 11 bases, with 14 bases left in between. The CDR3 runs to 13 residues. The chain's CDR3 is CATSDGAAEEQYF. The CDR3 DNA is TGTGCCACCAGTGATGGGGCCGCCGAGGAGCAGTATTTT.

Many counts were recorded for this clonotype. Sequence at one end of the junction differs from germline and may be a read error. The chain joins TRBV6-5 to TRBJ1-2; TRBD1 aligns across 11 bases. Germline V gene data show CDR1 as MNHEY and CDR2 as SVGAGI. The length of the CDR3 is 16 residues. CDR3 loop: CASSHSPGQGAEGYTF. The CDR3, as DNA: TGTGCCAGCAGTCACTCTCCCGGACAGGGGGCGGAAGGCTACACCTTC.

This sequence joins TRBV30 and TRBJ1-6; D ambiguous. V lost 3 bases to trimming and J lost 9 bases, with 18 bases between them. The CDR3 length is 15 residues. Germline loops: CDR1 GTSNPN, CDR2 SVGIG (reference sequence). The CDR3 spells CAWRPWTDIRSPLHF. CDR3 nucleotide sequence: TGTGCCTGGAGGCCCTGGACGGATATCCGTTCACCCCTCCACTTT. Complete variable domain (other parts from reference TRBV30 and TRBJ1-6): SQTIHQWPATLVQPVGSPLSLECTVEGTSNPNLYWYRQAAGRGLQLLFYSVGIGQISSEVPQNLSASRPQDRQFILSSKKLLLSDSGFYLCAWRPWTDIRSPLHFGNGTRLTVT.

There are many counts of this clonotype. This rearrangement joins TRBV11-3 to TRBJ2-5, with TRBD1 identical over 8 bases. This CDR3 has 14 amino acids. Trimming at V came to 4 bases and at J to 2 bases, leaving 3 bases not matched to a gene. Germline lookup yields CDR1 SGHNT and CDR2 YENEEA. In nucleotides, the CDR3 is TGTGCCAGCAGCTCGGACAGGGAACAAGAGACCCAGTACTTC. As protein: CASSSDREQETQYF. Complete variable domain (other parts from reference TRBV11-3 and TRBJ2-5): EAGVVQSPRYKIIEKKQPVAFWCNPISGHNTLYWYLQNLGQGPELLIRYENEEAVDDSQLPKDRFSAERLKGVDSTLKIQPAELGDSAVYLCASSSDREQETQYFGPGTRLLVL.

In its sample, this clonotype was seen a few times. The chain couples TRBV6-1 to TRBJ1-6; D is unresolved. The CDR3 covers 13 residues. Germline V lookup: CDR1 MNHNS, CDR2 SASEGT. Trimming stripped 3 bases from V and 5 bases from J, with 5 bases between. CDR3 sequence (DNA): TGTGCCAGCAGTGACCTCAATAATTCACCCCTCCACTTT. Translating gives CASSDLNNSPLHF.

The sample holds many counts of this clonotype. This sequence joins TRBV2 and TRBJ2-3; D remains ambiguous. The germline V gene encodes CDR1 SNHLY and CDR2 FYNNEI. V was trimmed by 0 bases and J by 7 bases, leaving 8 bases between them. The CDR3 runs 13 residues. Written as DNA, the CDR3 is TGTGCCAGCAGTGAAGCGGAAACAAATACGCAGTATTTT. Translated: CASSEAETNTQYF. Using reference TRBV2 and TRBJ2-3 for the parts outside the CDR3, the full variable domain is EPEVTQTPSHQVTQMGQEVILRCVPISNHLYFYWYRQILGQKVEFLVSFYNNEISEKSEIFDDQFSVERPDGSNFTLKIRSTKLEDSAMYFCASSEAETNTQYFGPGTRLTVL.

Ten or more counts support this clonotype. The rearrangement links TRBV12-3 or TRBV12-4 to TRBJ2-7; D is perhaps TRBD1 or TRBD2 (5 bases each). There are 11 residues in the CDR3. The germline V and J ends were trimmed by 5 bases and 10 bases, with 12 bases remaining between them. CDR3 nucleotide sequence: TGTGCCAGCAGTCTTGGGACGGCTCAGTACTTC. Amino acid sequence: CASSLGTAQYF.

As regards this clonotype: A much more abundant neighbour one base away suggests this may be a read error. The V gene is TRBV6-1, the J gene TRBJ2-1; TRBD2 agrees at 7 bases. The CDR3 runs to 15 residues. Germline CDR1 and CDR2: MNHNS and SASEGT. The CDR3 DNA reads TGTGCCAGCAGTGGGACTAGTAATTCCTACAGTGAGCAGTTCTTC. Its translation: CASSGTSNSYSEQFF.